This TCR beta chain was obtained from a study of T cell responses to AZD1222 COVID-19 vaccine (TCRdb year 2021). A note on the overall study: A total of roughly 240 trial participants underwent TCR sequencing, of whom some 210 received two doses of AZD1222 and some 26 received two doses of the MenACWY control vaccine. Trial participants were enrolled into age subgroups of 18-55, 56-69 and 70-plus years, which contained roughly 150, 30 and 60 TCR-sequenced participants, respectively. Beyond this particular receptor, the publication reports: The vaccine-associated CD4 TCRs covered the entire spike protein, and the dominant responses fell in regions 160-218 and 743-854. Because no day 14 peak-response samples were available, the repertoires could be characterized only after the peak T cell response. Conclusions about previously exposed vaccinees are limited, since just five to seven AZD1222 recipients were seropositive for SARS-CoV-2 at baseline. Participants were mostly white British and included more females than males, and it was suggested by the authors that clonal diversity may have been underestimated. The 56-69-year group was small, and its depth increase did not reach significance, likely because of low power. Epitopes outside the regions mutated in the B.1.351 and B.1.1.7 variants were reportedly recognized by nearly half of the unique spike-specific TCRs. After two AZD1222 doses, both the breadth and the depth of spike-specific TCRs were significantly higher than at day 0 and than in MenACWY recipients.

What the time point label conveys for this sample: about 28 days (+/-7) after the second vaccine dose. AZD1222 recipients whose second dose came at about 4 weeks and those whose second dose came at about 12 weeks were combined into one group, since spike-specific TCR depth and breadth did not differ between the two schedules. Vaccinee samples came from UK trials COV001 and COV002, including a single-blind randomized controlled phase 2/3 trial of AZD1222 (ChAdOx1 nCoV-19) in healthy adults. For TCRbeta chain sequencing, PBMC samples from trial participants were taken at day 0 and at day 28 after the second dose. Details on this clone: Its antigen target is currently unknown. Within one base of it there is no much larger clone, and no base qualities were kept.

From the cysteine up to the phenylalanine, the CDR3 has a length of 13 residues. This entry keeps only the CDR3 DNA: 39 bases, framed from base 1. The trim is 6 bases for V and 1 base for J, with a gap of 9 bases between the germline ends. For CDR1 and CDR2, the germline V gene (reference sequence) lists LGHDT and YNNKEL. The CDR3 regions of human TCRbeta chains were analyzed by immunosequencing. As for the original processing: Repertoire TCRs were matched against a reference library of SARS-CoV-2-specific TCRs generated with the MIRA antigen-specificity platform. Breadth meant the fraction of unique TCRs that were SARS-CoV-2-associated, whereas depth meant the fraction of total T cells that were SARS-CoV-2-associated. Using the MIRA data, each spike-specific TCR was assigned both to the spike region to which the TCR was reactive and to a CD4 or CD8 class. Log10-transformed breadth and depth values were compared by one-way ANOVA with Sidak's multiple comparisons tests. TCRdb carries this immuneACCESS record with in-frame sequences only. Its versions omit some clonotypes, under half of them owing to an unresolved V gene in the studies checked, with the rest unexplained. Clone size and the V and J calls come from that table; the DNA yielded D and trimming. The sample table holds some 150,000 clones, of which roughly nine tenths were seen once. The biggest ten clones account for 3% to 4% of the sample.

The chain is assembled from TRBV3-1 (or the pseudogene TRBV3-2) and TRBJ1-1; the D gene lacks a confident call. The sequence derives from an adult who received the AZD1222 COVID-19 vaccine. This material consisted of peripheral blood, taken 28 days after the second AZD1222 dose. The CDR3 reads as follows: CASRRYGNTEAFF. In nucleotides, the sequence is TGTGCCAGCAGAAGGTATGGGAACACTGAAGCTTTCTTT.